The sequence of this T cell receptor beta chain was determined in a study of tumor-infiltrating lymphocytes in primary liver carcinoma. The overall study: Patients were both men and women, whose ages ran from 30 to 69 years. Spanning 4.2 to 10 cm, the tumors were T1-T3 N0M0. Per sample, productive TCRbeta reads numbered roughly 3.65 to 7.13 million, similar across tissue types.

TCR beta cDNA came from around 0.5 ug total RNA, primed with a constant-region primer. Employing slightly modified ARM-PCR, three nested multiplex PCR rounds were run, and these gave rise to the TCR beta libraries. Researchers ran the first two PCR rounds for roughly 10 cycles each with TRBV1-TRBV30 forward primers and a C-beta reverse primer. In TCRdb, the multiplex PCR reads were re-called with MiXCR into one record per CDR3 protein. The sample carries 300,000 to 350,000 distinct CDR3 sequences, 65% recorded once. This clonotype was seen a handful of times. They got blood RNA out of unsorted whole blood and also pulled out germline DNA. The germline gives CDR1 MGHRA, CDR2 YSYEKL. The CDR3 contains 17 residues. The V gene end was trimmed by 1 base and the J gene end by 1 base; junction bases not matched to a gene: 1.

The receptor comes from a middle-aged man with primary liver carcinoma and hepatitis B virus infection. Sequencing was done on a sample of peripheral blood. The rearrangement links TRBV4-1 to TRBJ2-3, with 14 bases aligning to TRBD2. DNA for the CDR3: TGCGCCAGCAGCCAAGGGGGACTAGCGGGAGGCACAGATACGCAGTATTTT. It is translated as CASSQGGLAGGTDTQYF.